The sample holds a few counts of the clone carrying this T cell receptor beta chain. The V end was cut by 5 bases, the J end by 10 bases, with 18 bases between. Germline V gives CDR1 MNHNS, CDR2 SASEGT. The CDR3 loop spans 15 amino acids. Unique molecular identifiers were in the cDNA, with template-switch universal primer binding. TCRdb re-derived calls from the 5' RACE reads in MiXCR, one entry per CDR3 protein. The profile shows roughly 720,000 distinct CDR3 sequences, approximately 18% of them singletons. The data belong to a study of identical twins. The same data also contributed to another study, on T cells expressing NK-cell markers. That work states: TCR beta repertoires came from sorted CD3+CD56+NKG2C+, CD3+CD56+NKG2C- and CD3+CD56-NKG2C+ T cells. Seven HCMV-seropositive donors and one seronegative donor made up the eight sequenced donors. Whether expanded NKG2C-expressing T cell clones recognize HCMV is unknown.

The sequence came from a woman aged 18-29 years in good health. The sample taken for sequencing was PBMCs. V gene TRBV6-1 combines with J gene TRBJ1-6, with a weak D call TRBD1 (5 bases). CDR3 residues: CASSPTQAGVSPLHF. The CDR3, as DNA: TGTGCCAGCAGTCCAACACAGGCTGGGGTATCACCCCTCCACTTT.